This TCR beta chain emerged from a study of sequential checkpoint blockade in melanoma. The overall study: First-line arms were nivolumab then ipilimumab, or the reverse, randomized 1:1.

V gave up 4 bases and J gave up 12 bases, with 19 bases separating them. Germline CDR1 MNHNY, CDR2 SVGAGI (reference sequence). This CDR3 is 14 amino acids long. TCRdb keeps only in-frame clones here, not all; method: immunoSEQ multiplex PCR. The sample consists of around 15,000 clones, 52% of them appearing once. The treatment: randomized to nivolumab then ipilimumab (arm A) or the reverse (arm B). Patients had received no earlier DNA-damaging chemotherapy. Live CD3+CD8+ CD19− CD56− cells were sorted from PBMCs. Here the sequenced sample was CD8+ T cells sorted from blood (inferred from file names), taken from a patient given nivolumab and ipilimumab in sequence. The receptor comes from a human donor with melanoma. The chain employs TRBV6-6 and TRBJ2-1; D is unclear. The CDR3 loop reads CASSSDSLPPGQFF. The DNA of the CDR3 is TGTGCCAGCAGTTCCGACTCACTCCCCCCGGGGCAGTTCTTC.